The 19 T cell receptor beta chains below were found in one sample sequenced in a study of cytomegalovirus exposure and HLA in healthy donors. 60 Vbeta and 13 Jbeta primers were used in PCR. Clones were read by immunoSEQ multiplex PCR, and TCRdb kept only the in-frame ones, dropping some. This table has over 150,000 clones, about 72% appearing once. The specimen sequenced was PBMCs. These receptors all come from a man aged 25-40 years in good health and CMV-seropositive.

The chain's CDR3 is CASSKLAGAETQYF. DNA for the CDR3: TGTGCCAGCAGCAAACTAGCGGGGGCGGAGACCCAGTACTTC. The chain links TRBV6-5 to TRBJ2-5; 11 bases line up with TRBD2. The CDR3 is made up of 14 amino acids. Trimming took 6 bases from V and 5 from J; bases not matched to a gene: 5. Germline V gives CDR1 MNHEY, CDR2 SVGAGI.

To note about this clone: The sample holds other DNA sequences that translate to the same CDR3. The chain links TRBV2 to TRBJ1-1; perhaps TRBD1 as D (5 bases). Trimming stripped 3 bases from V and 8 bases from J, with 19 bases between. Germline CDR1 reads SNHLY; CDR2 reads FYNNEI. The CDR3 is 15 residues long. The CDR3 DNA sequence: TGTGCCAGCAGTGAGGGGGGTTTTGCGGGGAGAGAAGCTTTCTTT. Encoded protein: CASSEGGFAGREAFF. Full variable domain (remainder filled in from reference TRBV2 and TRBJ1-1): EPEVTQTPSHQVTQMGQEVILRCVPISNHLYFYWYRQILGQKVEFLVSFYNNEISEKSEIFDDQFSVERPDGSNFTLKIRSTKLEDSAMYFCASSEGGFAGREAFFGQGTRLTVV.

V is TRBV19 and J is TRBJ2-6; the match to TRBD1 covers 9 bases. V was clipped by 4 bases and J by 3 bases; unmatched bases: 7. Germline V lookup: CDR1 LNHDA, CDR2 SQIVND (reference sequence). This CDR3 comprises 17 residues. The CDR3 sequence: CASSSTGGAVGANVLTF. CDR3 nucleotide sequence: TGTGCCAGTAGTAGTACAGGGGGCGCGGTTGGGGCCAACGTCCTGACTTTC.

The CDR3 bases are TGTGCCAGCAGTGAAAGAGGGGGATATGAAAAACTGTTTTTT. It translates to CASSERGGYEKLFF. The chain carries TRBV6-1 and TRBJ1-4, with D possibly being TRBD1 (6 bases). Per germline, CDR1 MNHNS and CDR2 SASEGT. Trimming stripped 2 bases from V and 6 bases from J, with 10 bases between. The CDR3 has 14 amino acids.

The chain's CDR3 is CASRVEGASPLHF. The CDR3 DNA is TGTGCCAGCAGGGTCGAAGGGGCTTCACCCCTCCACTTT. The chain has TRBV28 and TRBJ1-6; tentative D call: TRBD1 (5 bases). The CDR3 sequence is 13 residues long. Trimming took off 6 bases at V and 9 bases at J, with 12 bases between the two ends. CDR1 MDHEN and CDR2 SYDVKM come from the germline V gene.

This clone was recorded once. The rearrangement links TRBV9 to TRBJ2-3; a possible D gene is TRBD2 (5 bases). The CDR3 is made up of 14 amino acids. Trimming left V 7 bases short and J 2 bases short, with 14 bases between. The germline gives CDR1 SGDLS, CDR2 YYNGEE. The CDR3 DNA follows: TGTGCCAGCGCGTACGGGGATACCACAGATACGCAGTATTTT. Encoded protein: CASAYGDTTDTQYF. The full variable domain, its missing parts supplied by reference TRBV9 and TRBJ2-3, is DSGVTQTPKHLITATGQRVTLRCSPRSGDLSVYWYQQSLDQGLQFLIQYYNGEERAKGNILERFSAQQFPDLHSELNLSSLELGDSALYFCASAYGDTTDTQYFGPGTRLTVL.

The table lists this clone with a few counts. The chain couples TRBV2 to TRBJ2-3; 7 positions agree with TRBD2. Per the germline V gene, CDR1 is SNHLY and CDR2 is FYNNEI. J gave up 7 bases and V 7 bases, and 5 bases lay outside the gene matches. This CDR3 has 12 residues. The CDR3 DNA is TGTGCCAGCACCGAGAGCGGGAATACGCAGTATTTT. Translating it yields CASTESGNTQYF. The full variable domain, in which reference TRBV2 and TRBJ2-3 provide the parts outside the CDR3, is EPEVTQTPSHQVTQMGQEVILRCVPISNHLYFYWYRQILGQKVEFLVSFYNNEISEKSEIFDDQFSVERPDGSNFTLKIRSTKLEDSAMYFCASTESGNTQYFGPGTRLTVL.

The J gene is TRBJ2-5, the V gene TRBV9, with a weak D call TRBD1 (5 bases). Germline CDR1 is SGDLS and CDR2 is YYNGEE. Trimming stripped 3 bases from V and 2 bases from J, with 8 bases between. This CDR3 is 13 amino acids long. In nucleotides, the CDR3 is TGTGCCAGCAGCGCACGACAGCAAGAGACCCAGTACTTC. Its protein is CASSARQQETQYF.

V usage is TRBV14 and J usage is TRBJ2-1; D may be TRBD2 (6 bases). In germline, CDR1 is SGHDN, CDR2 FVKESK. The CDR3 is made up of 15 amino acids. Between the trimmed V and J ends, which lost 5 bases and 10 bases, there was a span of 21 bases. The CDR3 reads CASSAIWPGRLEQFF. In DNA form, the CDR3 reads TGTGCCAGCAGCGCAATCTGGCCGGGGAGGTTGGAGCAGTTCTTC.

The chain combines TRBV11-2 with TRBJ2-5, with 9 bases that match TRBD1. After removal of 4 bases from V and 0 bases from J, the junction contained 9 bases not matched to a gene. CDR3 size: 17 residues. Germline CDR1 and CDR2: SGHAT and FQNNGV. The DNA of the CDR3 is TGTGCCAGCAGCTCGGGACAGGGTAGGGGGTACCAAGAGACCCAGTACTTC. This encodes CASSSGQGRGYQETQYF.

V is TRBV7-3 and J is TRBJ2-7; D is ambiguous. The germline V gene encodes CDR1 SGHTA and CDR2 FQGTGA. CDR3 length: 12 amino acids. Between the trimmed V and J ends, which lost 0 bases and 6 bases, there was a span of 6 bases. The CDR3 is CASSLTESEQYF. The CDR3 DNA reads TGTGCCAGCAGCTTAACGGAGAGCGAGCAGTACTTC.

The V and J genes are TRBV6-4 and TRBJ2-2; D possibly corresponds to TRBD1 (6 bases). There are 15 residues in the CDR3. The germline V gene has CDR1 MRHNA and CDR2 SNTAGT. Trimming took 6 bases from V and 1 from J, leaving 12 bases between them. This CDR3 is CASRAMDRNTGELFF. Written as DNA, the CDR3 is TGTGCCAGCAGGGCGATGGACAGGAACACCGGGGAGCTGTTTTTT.

The CDR3 region is CASSTDRAYGYTF. The CDR3, as DNA: TGTGCCAGCAGCACAGACAGGGCATATGGCTACACCTTC. J is TRBJ1-2 and V is TRBV7-9, with 7 bases aligning to TRBD1. Trimming cost V 5 bases and J 5 bases; bases outside gene matches: 5. Germline CDR1 and CDR2: SEHNR and FQNEAQ (reference sequence). The CDR3 has 13 residues. Supplemented by reference TRBV7-9 and TRBJ1-2, the full variable domain reads DTGVSQNPRHKITKRGQNVTFRCDPISEHNRLYWYRQTLGQGPEFLTYFQNEAQLEKSRLLSDRFSAERPKGSFSTLEIQRTEQGDSAMYLCASSTDRAYGYTFGSGTRLTVV.

This chain connects TRBV28 to TRBJ2-7, with TRBD2 matching 9 bases. The CDR3 contains 14 residues. With V trimmed by 4 bases and J by 4 bases, 5 bases remained unmatched. Germline CDR1 and CDR2: MDHEN and SYDVKM. CDR3 sequence: CASSSGTSPYEQYF. The CDR3 bases are TGTGCCAGCAGTTCGGGGACTAGCCCATACGAGCAGTACTTC.

This chain connects TRBV27 to TRBJ2-7; a possible D gene is TRBD1 (6 bases). The germline V and J ends were trimmed by 5 bases and 0 bases, with 14 bases remaining between them. This CDR3 comprises 15 residues. Germline values: CDR1 MNHEY, CDR2 SMNVEV (reference sequence). The CDR3 here is CASSHETGYSYEQYF. CDR3 in DNA: TGTGCCAGCAGTCACGAGACAGGATACTCCTACGAGCAGTACTTC.

V is TRBV6-1 and J is TRBJ1-3; 7 bases are a match to TRBD1. Germline V gene sequence: CDR1 MNHNS, CDR2 SASEGT. The CDR3 loop spans 15 amino acids. Trimming at V came to 2 bases and at J to 4 bases, leaving 5 bases not matched to a gene. The DNA of the CDR3 is TGTGCCAGCAGTGAAACCGGGACAGAGGGAAACACCATATATTTT. This codes for CASSETGTEGNTIYF.

This clone appeared a few times. The chain has TRBV27 and TRBJ2-7; D gene unclear. Trimming took off 5 bases at V and 3 bases at J, with 5 bases between the two ends. The germline V gene encodes CDR1 MNHEY and CDR2 SMNVEV (reference sequence). CDR3 length: 11 amino acids. CDR3 nucleotides: TGTGCCAGCAGTGGAGTCTACGAGCAGTACTTC. Translation gives CASSGVYEQYF.

This sequence joins TRBV2 and TRBJ1-4; 11 nucleotides agree with TRBD1. The CDR3 length is 18 residues. The ends lost 6 bases at V and 2 bases at J; junction bases unmatched: 11. CDR1 and CDR2 (germline): SNHLY, FYNNEI. As DNA, the CDR3 is TGTGCCAGCAGAACCGGGACAGGGGGTGATAGGACTAATGAAAAACTGTTTTTT. This translates into CASRTGTGGDRTNEKLFF.

This chain links TRBV2 with TRBJ2-7; no clear D gene. The germline V and J ends were trimmed by 6 bases and 0 bases, with 9 bases remaining between them. The CDR3 covers 13 residues. The germline gives CDR1 SNHLY, CDR2 FYNNEI. The DNA for the CDR3 is TGTGCCAGCAGGGGCCATAGCTCCTACGAGCAGTACTTC. Its translation: CASRGHSSYEQYF.